The clone carrying this T cell receptor beta chain was recorded many times. Its antigen is unknown. Unique molecular identifiers were incorporated into the prepared TCRbeta library. TCRdb itself ran the PCR reads through MiXCR, one entry per CDR3 protein. The sample consists of around 200,000 distinct CDR3 sequences, approximately 11% of them appearing once. The data were taken from a study of T-cell reconstitution after alpha-beta-depleted transplantation in children. The V end was cut by 0 bases, the J end by 5 bases, with 14 bases between. There are 16 residues in the CDR3. Germline values: CDR1 MNHNS, CDR2 SASEGT. Whole-study findings and limits: It was newly produced T cells that mostly accounted for T-cell counts and diversity one year after transplant. Surviving thymic progenitors and recipient T cells were the source of high TCRbeta diversity at day 60 in some patients. Reportedly, only several hundred clones from non-depleted graft cells drove alpha-beta T-cell counts at about two months.

The V and J genes are TRBV6-1 and TRBJ2-4, with D hard to call. This clonotype was sampled from a child under three years old with acute myeloid leukemia, due to receive a stem cell transplant. The sequencing used PBMCs, collected before TCRalphabeta/CD19-depleted stem cell transplant. CDR3 nucleotides: TGTGCCAGCAGTGAAGCGGGTCCAGGCAAACAAAACATTCAGTACTTC. Its protein product is CASSEAGPGKQNIQYF.